This entry features one T cell receptor (beta chain) sequence. The antigen is undetermined. In germline, CDR1 is SGHRS, CDR2 YFSETQ. This CDR3 is 13 amino acids long. Trimming took 4 bases from V and 4 from J, leaving 8 bases between them. The data stem from a study of T cell repertoires and Cas9 in healthy adults. In the study overall: SpCas9-reactive CD4 and CD8 T cells were characterized for potency, cytotoxicity and lineage.

Sequencing used immunoSEQ multiplex PCR; TCRdb keeps in-frame clones, though not all of them. The data hold about 15,000 clones, with roughly 90% observed a single time. Study-wide findings and caveats: In vitro, SpCas9-reactive Tregs were reported to curb effector T cell proliferation and function.

This chain joins TRBV5-1 and TRBJ1-4; D ambiguous. The specimen sequenced was Tregs (CD4+, CD25+, CD127-, CD137-, CD154-) from PBMCs; culture status not recorded. This receptor was taken from a human donor in good health. The CDR3 DNA reads TGCGCCAGCAGCCCTAACCGTAATGAAAAACTGTTTTTT. It translates to CASSPNRNEKLFF.